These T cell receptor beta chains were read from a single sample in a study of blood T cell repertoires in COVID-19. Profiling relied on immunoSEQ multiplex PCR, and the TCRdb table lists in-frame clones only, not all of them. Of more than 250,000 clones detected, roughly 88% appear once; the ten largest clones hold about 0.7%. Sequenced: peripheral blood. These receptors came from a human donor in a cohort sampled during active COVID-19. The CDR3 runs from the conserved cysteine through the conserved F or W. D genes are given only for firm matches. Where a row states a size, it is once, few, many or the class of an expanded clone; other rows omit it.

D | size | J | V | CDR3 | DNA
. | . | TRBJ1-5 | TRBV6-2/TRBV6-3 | CASSSIGGNQPQHF | TGTGCCAGCAGTTCAATAGGGGGCAATCAGCCCCAGCATTTT
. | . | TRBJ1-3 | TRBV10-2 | CASSESRGTGGNTIYF | TGCGCCAGCAGTGAGTCACGGGGTACGGGTGGAAACACCATATATTTT
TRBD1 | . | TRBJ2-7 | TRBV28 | CASSSLFDRGLYEQYF | TGTGCCAGCAGTTCTCTCTTCGACAGGGGACTTTACGAGCAGTACTTC
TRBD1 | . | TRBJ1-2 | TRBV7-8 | CASSSLLGRGTEGYTF | TGTGCCAGCAGCTCCCTCTTGGGCAGGGGGACAGAAGGCTACACCTTC
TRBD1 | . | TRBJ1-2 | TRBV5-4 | CASSRTGNYGYTF | TGTGCCAGCAGCCGGACAGGAAACTATGGCTACACCTTC
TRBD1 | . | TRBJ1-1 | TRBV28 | CASSLPNRGTEAFF | TGTGCCAGCAGTTTACCTAACAGGGGTACTGAAGCTTTCTTT
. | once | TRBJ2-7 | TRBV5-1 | CASSSTPGEAYEQYF | TGCGCCAGCAGCAGTACTCCGGGAGAGGCCTACGAGCAGTACTTC
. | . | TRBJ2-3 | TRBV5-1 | CASSGGTSSTDTQYF | TGCGCCAGCAGCGGCGGGACTTCTAGCACAGATACGCAGTATTTT
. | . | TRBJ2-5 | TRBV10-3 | CAISRVVQGGRWETQYF | TGTGCCATCAGCCGAGTCGTACAGGGCGGGCGTTGGGAGACCCAGTACTTC
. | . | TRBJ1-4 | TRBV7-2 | CASSLARRAEKLFF | TGTGCCAGCAGCTTAGCTCGCAGGGCTGAAAAACTGTTTTTT
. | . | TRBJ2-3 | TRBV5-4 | CASSLFAGLTNTQYF | TGTGCCAGCAGCTTGTTCGCGGGATTAACGAATACGCAGTATTTT
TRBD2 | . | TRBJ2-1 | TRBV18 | CASSSGTSGAGRQFF | TGTGCCAGCTCATCCGGGACTAGCGGAGCGGGTAGGCAGTTCTTC
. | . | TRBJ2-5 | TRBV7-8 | CASSDPGQQETQYF | TGTGCCAGCAGCGATCCGGGACAACAAGAGACCCAGTACTTC
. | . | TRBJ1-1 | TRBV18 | CASSSAEQGPHYTEAFF | TGTGCCAGCTCTTCCGCCGAACAGGGCCCCCATTACACTGAAGCTTTCTTT
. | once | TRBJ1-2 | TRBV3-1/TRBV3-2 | CASSQAGDYGYTF | TGTGCCAGCAGCCAAGCAGGGGACTATGGCTACACCTTC
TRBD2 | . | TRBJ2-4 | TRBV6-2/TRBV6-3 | CASSPGTSGILAKNIQYF | TGTGCCAGCAGTCCCGGGACTAGCGGGATACTAGCCAAAAACATTCAGTACTTC
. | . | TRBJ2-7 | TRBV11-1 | CASSHEVLEPYEQYF | TGTGCCAGCAGCCACGAGGTCCTGGAGCCCTACGAGCAGTACTTC
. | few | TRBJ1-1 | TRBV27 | CASSLRGSTEAFF | TGTGCCAGCAGTCTACGAGGGTCAACTGAAGCTTTCTTT
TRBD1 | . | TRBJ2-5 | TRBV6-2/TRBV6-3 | CASSYIDRGWYQETQYF | TGTGCCAGCAGTTACATCGACAGGGGCTGGTACCAAGAGACCCAGTACTTC
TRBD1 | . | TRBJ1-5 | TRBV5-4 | CASSPGQGNQPQHF | TGTGCCAGCAGCCCTGGACAGGGGAATCAGCCCCAGCATTTT
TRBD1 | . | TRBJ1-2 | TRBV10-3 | CAISVGDRGDGYTF | TGTGCCATCAGTGTCGGTGACAGGGGGGATGGCTACACCTTC
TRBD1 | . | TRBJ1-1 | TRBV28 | CASTRGYALEAFF | TGTGCCAGCACCAGGGGGTACGCCCTTGAAGCTTTCTTT
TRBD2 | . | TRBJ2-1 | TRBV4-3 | CASSQVSPTSGEYRMGYNEQFF | TGCGCCAGCAGCCAAGTCTCCCCGACTAGCGGGGAGTATCGCATGGGGTACAATGAGCAGTTCTTC
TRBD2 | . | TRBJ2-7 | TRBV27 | CASSLRGVNEQYF | TGTGCCAGCTCCCTGCGGGGGGTTAACGAGCAGTACTTC
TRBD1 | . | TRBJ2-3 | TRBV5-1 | CASSRKTGGIPYSTDTQYF | TGCGCCAGCAGCCGAAAGACAGGGGGGATACCTTATAGCACAGATACGCAGTATTTT
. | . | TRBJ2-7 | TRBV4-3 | CASSQEGGDRRIPSYEQYF | TGCGCCAGCAGCCAGGAGGGGGGGGACAGGAGGATTCCCTCCTACGAGCAGTACTTC
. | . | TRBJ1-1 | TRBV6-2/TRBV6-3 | CASSYSGSPATPEAFF | TGTGCCAGCAGTTACTCCGGGTCGCCCGCCACTCCTGAAGCTTTCTTT
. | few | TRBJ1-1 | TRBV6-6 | CASSYSEVRTEAFF | TGTGCCAGCAGTTACTCGGAGGTTCGGACTGAAGCTTTCTTT
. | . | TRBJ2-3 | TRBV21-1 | CASSTRTATDTQYF | TGTGCCAGCAGCACTCGGACAGCCACAGATACGCAGTATTTT
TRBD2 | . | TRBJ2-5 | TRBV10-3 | CAISDGRERETQYF | TGTGCCATCAGTGATGGGCGGGAGCGTGAGACCCAGTACTTC
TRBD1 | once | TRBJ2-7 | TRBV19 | CASRRQGAGEQYF | TGTGCCAGTAGGAGACAGGGGGCGGGGGAGCAGTACTTC
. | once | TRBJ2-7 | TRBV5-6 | CASSLDRLPSYEQYF | TGTGCCAGCAGCTTGGATAGACTCCCCTCCTACGAGCAGTACTTC
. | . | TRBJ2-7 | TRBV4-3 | CASSPRLGGGYEQYF | TGCGCCAGCAGCCCAAGATTAGGGGGGGGCTACGAGCAGTACTTC
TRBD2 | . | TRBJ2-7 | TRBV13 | CASSYSSSGRVITYEQYF | TGTGCCAGCAGCTACTCGTCGAGCGGGAGGGTAATAACCTACGAGCAGTACTTC
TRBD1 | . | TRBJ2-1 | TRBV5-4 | CASSPTGGWNNEQFF | TGTGCCAGCAGCCCTACAGGGGGCTGGAACAATGAGCAGTTCTTC
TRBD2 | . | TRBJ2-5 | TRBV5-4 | CASSFEAGGEETQYF | TGTGCCAGCAGCTTCGAGGCGGGGGGGGAAGAGACCCAGTACTTC
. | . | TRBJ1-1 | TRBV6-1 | CASSEALRGRVNTEAFF | TGTGCCAGCAGTGAAGCGCTAAGGGGCAGGGTGAACACTGAAGCTTTCTTT
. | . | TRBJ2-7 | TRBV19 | CASSPPFAGHEQYF | TGTGCCAGTAGTCCCCCTTTTGCGGGGCACGAGCAGTACTTC
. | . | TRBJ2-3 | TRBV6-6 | CASRLESTDTQYF | TGTGCCAGCAGACTAGAATCAACAGATACGCAGTATTTT
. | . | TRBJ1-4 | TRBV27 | CASSLWQGHEKLFF | TGTGCCAGCAGTTTATGGCAGGGCCATGAAAAACTGTTTTTT
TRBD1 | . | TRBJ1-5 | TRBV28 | CASKERGQGAYSNQPQHF | TGTGCCAGCAAAGAAAGGGGACAGGGGGCCTATAGCAATCAGCCCCAGCATTTT
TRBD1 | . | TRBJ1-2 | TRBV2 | CASTGQGRRGYTF | TGTGCCAGCACTGGACAGGGGAGGAGAGGCTACACCTTC
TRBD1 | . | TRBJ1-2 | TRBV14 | CASSQAGTGIYGYTF | TGTGCCAGCAGCCAAGCTGGGACAGGGATTTACGGCTACACCTTC
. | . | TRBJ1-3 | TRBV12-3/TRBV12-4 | CASTSSGNTIYF | TGTGCCTCCACTTCCTCTGGAAACACCATATATTTT